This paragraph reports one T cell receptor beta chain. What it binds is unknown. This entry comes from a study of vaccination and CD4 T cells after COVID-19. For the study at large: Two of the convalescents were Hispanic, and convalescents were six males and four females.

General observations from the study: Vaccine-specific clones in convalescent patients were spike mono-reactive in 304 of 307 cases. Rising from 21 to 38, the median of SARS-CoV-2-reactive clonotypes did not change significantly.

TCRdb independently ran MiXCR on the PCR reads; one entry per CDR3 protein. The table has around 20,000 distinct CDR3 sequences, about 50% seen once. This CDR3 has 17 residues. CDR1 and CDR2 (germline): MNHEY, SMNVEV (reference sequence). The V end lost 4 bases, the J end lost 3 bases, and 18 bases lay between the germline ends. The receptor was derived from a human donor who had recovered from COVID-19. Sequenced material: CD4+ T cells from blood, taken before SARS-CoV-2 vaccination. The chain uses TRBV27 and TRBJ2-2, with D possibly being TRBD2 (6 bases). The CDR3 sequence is CASSSITSRRYTGELFF. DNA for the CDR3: TGTGCCAGCAGTTCTATCACTAGCAGACGATACACCGGGGAGCTGTTTTTT.